This TCR beta chain came from a study of blood T cell repertoires in COVID-19. For the study at large: COVID-19 samples, acute and convalescent, were from the United States, Italy and Spain. Sources were T cells, B-cell-depleted T cells, or PBMCs; the material itself was cDNA or gDNA.

This clone was picked up one time. Seattle-derived patients entered the study during active infection and were followed longitudinally. Germline CDR1 GTSNPN, CDR2 SVGIG (reference sequence). Trimming removed 1 base at V and 2 bases at J, with 9 bases between. The CDR3 sequence is 13 residues long. How the authors handled the data: Counts of nucleated cells, estimated from reference gene primer amplification, were obtained. Clones were read by immunoSEQ multiplex PCR, and TCRdb kept only the in-frame ones, dropping some. Clone size and V and J calls were adopted from that table, with D and trimming inferred from the DNA. Of about 76,000 clones in the sample, 85% were seen once.

The sample comprised peripheral blood. This clonotype was sampled from a man aged 60 to 69 with COVID-19, enrolled during active disease. This chain joins TRBV30 and TRBJ2-7, with D possibly matching TRBD2 (6 bases). CDR3 sequence (DNA): TGTGCCTGGAGTGACGGGGGAACCTACGAGCAGTACTTC. It specifies CAWSDGGTYEQYF.